This T cell receptor (beta chain) was recorded in a study of blood T cells in healthy people across ages. Germline CDR1 LGHDT, CDR2 YNNKEL (reference sequence). The CDR3 has 14 amino acids. V lost 1 base and J lost 7, with 13 bases in between. A second PCR, run for about 7 to 11 cycles, used a sample-barcoded 5' primer plus a J-beta primer mix. No fewer than 3 million CDR3-containing paired-end reads came from each sample. TCRdb passed the 5' RACE reads through MiXCR, listing each CDR3 protein once. This sample carries 1.5 million to 2 million distinct CDR3 sequences, 30% to 35% of them seen once, and the ten largest clones take 10% to 12%. This clonotype was recorded a few times. The antigen is undetermined. Study-level results: While age rose, TCR beta diversity per million T cells dropped in a roughly linear way.

The sample taken for sequencing was blood. The TCR originated in a woman aged 25 to 45 in good health. The J gene is TRBJ1-1, the V gene TRBV3-1; tentative D call: TRBD1 (5 bases). CDR3 sequence reads: CASSQGSGDREAFF. Written as DNA, the CDR3 is TGTGCCAGCAGCCAAGGTTCGGGGGACCGTGAAGCTTTCTTT.